Following are 8 T cell receptor beta chains from one sample sequenced in a study of blood T cell repertoires in COVID-19. TCRdb's copy holds only in-frame clones and misses some; the assay was immunoSEQ multiplex PCR. Here the sample spans about 72,000 clones, roughly 82% being singletons. Sequences were obtained from peripheral blood. These receptor sequences come from a human donor in a cohort sampled during active COVID-19.

The chain uses TRBV6-6 and TRBJ1-1; possibly TRBD1 for D (6 bases). The CDR3 runs to 13 residues. Per germline, CDR1 MNHNY and CDR2 SVGAGI (reference sequence). The V gene lost 4 bases and the J gene lost 11 bases, with 17 bases spanning the gap. CDR3 nucleotides: TGTGCCAGCAGTTCGGGGCAGGGGATGTTGGCTTTCTTT. It translates to CASSSGQGMLAFF.

This chain uses TRBV6-6 with TRBJ2-7; no clear D gene. CDR3 length: 14 residues. V was trimmed by 3 bases and J by 2 bases, leaving 11 bases between them. Looked up from germline, CDR1 is MNHNY and CDR2 is SVGAGI (reference sequence). The CDR3, as DNA: TGTGCCAGCAGTTATATGGGTCAGGCCTACGAGCAGTACTTC. Amino acid sequence: CASSYMGQAYEQYF.

This sequence joins TRBV5-1 and TRBJ1-1, with TRBD1 identical over 7 bases. The CDR3 runs 15 residues. Germline CDR1 and CDR2: SGHRS and YFSETQ. J was trimmed by 0 bases and V by 0 bases; bases with no gene match: 2. The CDR3 region has the DNA TGCGCCAGCAGCTTGGGACAGGGCTTGAACACTGAAGCTTTCTTT. The encoded protein is CASSLGQGLNTEAFF.

The rearrangement joins TRBV5-1 to TRBJ2-7; a possible D gene is TRBD1 (6 bases). The CDR3 totals 15 residues. The V gene's germline CDR1 is SGHRS and CDR2 YFSETQ. Trimming took off 1 base at V and 2 bases at J, with 13 bases between the two ends. The CDR3 sequence: CASSLTPGQAYEQYF. DNA for the CDR3: TGCGCCAGCAGCTTGACACCGGGACAAGCCTACGAGCAGTACTTC.

The rearrangement links TRBV6-5 to TRBJ2-7; 7 bases agree with TRBD1. The germline V gene has CDR1 MNHEY and CDR2 SVGAGI. The CDR3 loop spans 14 amino acids. The V and J ends lost 5 bases and 2 bases, in that order; junction bases with no gene match: 6. The CDR3 bases are TGTGCCAGCAGTAAGGGGGCCCGAACCTACGAGCAGTACTTC. Translated, it gives CASSKGARTYEQYF.

The V gene is TRBV30, the J gene TRBJ2-7, with 10 bases that match TRBD2. The CDR3 extends over 16 amino acids. Germline V gives CDR1 GTSNPN, CDR2 SVGIG (reference sequence). V dropped 0 bases and J dropped 2; count of bases not matched to a gene: 7. CDR3 in DNA: TGTGCCTGGAGTGTAACAAGCGGGGGGGCCCCCTACGAGCAGTACTTC. It translates to CAWSVTSGGAPYEQYF.

This chain joins TRBV5-1 and TRBJ1-2; perhaps TRBD1 as D (6 bases). From germline, CDR1 is SGHRS and CDR2 YFSETQ. There are 13 residues in the CDR3. With 2 bases removed from V and 4 bases from J, the gap between germline ends came to 9 bases. In DNA, the CDR3 is TGCGCCAGCAGCTTACAGGGAATCTATGGCTACACCTTC. Its protein product is CASSLQGIYGYTF. Complete variable domain (other parts from reference TRBV5-1 and TRBJ1-2): KAGVTQTPRYLIKTRGQQVTLSCSPISGHRSVSWYQQTPGQGLQFLFEYFSETQRNKGNFPGRFSGRQFSNSRSEMNVSTLELGDSALYLCASSLQGIYGYTFGSGTRLTVV.

This sequence joins TRBV7-2 and TRBJ1-2; perhaps TRBD1 as D (6 bases). The ends were cut back, 1 base at V and 6 bases at J, with 12 bases in the middle. The CDR3 covers 14 residues. Germline V gives CDR1 SGHTA, CDR2 FQGNSA. In DNA form, the CDR3 reads TGTGCCAGCAGCTTAGGCGGGGGCCAGGATGGCTACACCTTC. Translated, it gives CASSLGGGQDGYTF.